This T cell receptor (beta chain) was sequenced during a study of cytomegalovirus exposure and HLA in healthy donors. Sequenced by immunoSEQ multiplex PCR; TCRdb stores in-frame clones only, minus some. Among roughly 62,000 clones listed, about 94% were seen once. There are 14 residues in the CDR3. Germline V gene lookup returns CDR1 LNHDA and CDR2 SQIVND (reference sequence). V trimming: 4 bases; J trimming: 2 bases; junction bases outside the gene matches: 1. The sample taken for sequencing was PBMCs. This TCR derives from a man younger than 35 in good health and CMV-seronegative. The J gene is TRBJ2-7, the V gene TRBV19; TRBD2 matches at 11 bases. This CDR3 is CASSRLAGTYEQYF. The CDR3 nucleotides read TGTGCCAGTAGTAGACTAGCGGGGACCTACGAGCAGTACTTC.